The entry below gives a single T cell receptor (beta chain) sequence along with its context. The data belong to a study of tumour-infiltrating T cells in Burkitt lymphoma. Study at large: All epidemiological Burkitt lymphoma subtypes were represented in the cohort.

V was shortened by 0 bases and J by 5 bases, with 8 bases between the two germline ends. Germline CDR1 is MGHRA and CDR2 is YSYEKL. CDR3 length equals 14 residues. Only in-frame clones appear in the TCRdb table, and some are missing; sequencing was by immunoSEQ multiplex PCR. The sample has some 4,000 clones, 11% to 15% seen once; the top ten hold 20% to 25%. Sequenced input: tumor tissue. This sequence joins TRBV4-1 and TRBJ2-1; D may be TRBD1 (6 bases). The TCR sequence derives from a human donor with Burkitt lymphoma. DNA for the CDR3: TGCGCCAGCAGCCAAGAATGGGACAACAATGAGCAGTTCTTC. It translates to CASSQEWDNNEQFF.